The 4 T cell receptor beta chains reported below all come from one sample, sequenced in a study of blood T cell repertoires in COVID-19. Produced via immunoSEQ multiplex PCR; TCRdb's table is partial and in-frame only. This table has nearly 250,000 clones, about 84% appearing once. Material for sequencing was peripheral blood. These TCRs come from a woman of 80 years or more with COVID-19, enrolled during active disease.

DNA for the CDR3: TGCGCCAGCAGCCTCACCGACAGAGAAGCTTTCTTT. Residues: CASSLTDREAFF. V is TRBV5-1 and J is TRBJ1-1; D might be TRBD1 (5 bases). Germline V gene sequence: CDR1 SGHRS, CDR2 YFSETQ. Deletions cut 4 bases from V and 8 bases from J, with 12 bases between. The CDR3 covers 12 residues.

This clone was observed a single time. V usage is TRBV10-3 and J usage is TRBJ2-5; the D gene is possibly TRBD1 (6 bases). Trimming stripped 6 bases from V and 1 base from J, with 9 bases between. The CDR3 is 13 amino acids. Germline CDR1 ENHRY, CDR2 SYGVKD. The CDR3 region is CAIRQGTQETQYF. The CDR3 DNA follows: TGTGCCATCAGACAGGGAACCCAAGAGACCCAGTACTTC.

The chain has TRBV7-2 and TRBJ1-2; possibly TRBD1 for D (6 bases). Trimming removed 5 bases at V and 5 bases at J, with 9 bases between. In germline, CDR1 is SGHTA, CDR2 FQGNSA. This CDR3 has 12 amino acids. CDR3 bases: TGTGCCAGCAGCCCGGACAGATATGGCTACACCTTC. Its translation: CASSPDRYGYTF.

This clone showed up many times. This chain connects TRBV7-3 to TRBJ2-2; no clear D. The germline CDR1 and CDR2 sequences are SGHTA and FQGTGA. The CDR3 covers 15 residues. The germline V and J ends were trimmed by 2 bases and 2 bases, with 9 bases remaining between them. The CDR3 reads CASSLLASNTGELFF. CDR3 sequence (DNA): TGTGCCAGCAGCTTATTGGCATCAAACACCGGGGAGCTGTTTTTT.